Detailed here is one T cell receptor beta chain. CDR1 is KGHSH, CDR2 LQKENI, per germline. The CDR3 runs 14 residues. After removal of 6 bases from V and 7 bases from J, the junction contained 8 bases not matched to a gene. This entry belongs to a study of blood T cell repertoires in COVID-19. Using immunoSEQ multiplex PCR, the repertoire was profiled, and TCRdb retains in-frame clones only, with some absent. Of 200,000 to 250,000 clones listed, 80% to 90% were seen once; the top ten hold roughly 10%. This clonotype was obtained from a man aged 50 to 59 with active or convalescent COVID-19. Sequences were obtained from peripheral blood. The chain couples TRBV18 to TRBJ2-4; 8 bases align to TRBD1. This CDR3 reads CASSPDRGVNIQYF. The DNA of the CDR3 is TGTGCCAGCTCGCCAGACAGGGGTGTCAACATTCAGTACTTC. Full variable domain (missing parts from reference TRBV18 and TRBJ2-4): NAGVMQNPRHLVRRRGQEARLRCSPMKGHSHVYWYRQLPEEGLKFMVYLQKENIIDESGMPKERFSAEFPKEGPSILRIQQVVRGDSAAYFCASSPDRGVNIQYFGAGTRLSVL.